This T cell receptor (beta chain) was recorded in a study of cytomegalovirus exposure and HLA in healthy donors. PCR primers comprised 60 Vbeta and 13 Jbeta primers. Original methodology: Unique TCR beta chains numbered about 79 million in a later analysis, with around 12 million shared. Clones were sequenced by immunoSEQ multiplex PCR, and TCRdb holds only the in-frame ones, with some missing. D and trimming come from the DNA, and the V and J calls and clone size come from that table. The data include roughly 50,000 clones; the top ten clones carry 6.5% to 8%. Study results and limitations: Sequencing likely generated an artifact that appeared as a cluster of highly shared sequence variants. Approximately 18,000 TCR beta sequences were associated with HLA alleles at 0.05 false discovery rate in a later analysis. Cytomegalovirus association was listed for approximately 160 TCR beta chains.

A word on this clone: No antigen is known for it.

The TCR sequence derives from a woman between 40 and 50 years old in good health and CMV-seronegative. The specimen sequenced was PBMCs.

This chain's CDR3 is CASSLRPGGRQYF. DNA of the CDR3: TGTGCCAGCAGTTTGCGGCCCGGGGGGAGGCAGTACTTC. The chain couples TRBV6-5 to TRBJ2-7; 7 bases fit TRBD2. CDR3 length equals 13 residues. Trimming cost V 4 bases and J 9 bases; bases outside gene matches: 9. Germline V gene sequence: CDR1 MNHEY, CDR2 SVGAGI.